This TCR beta chain was sequenced for a study of blood T cell repertoires in COVID-19. Here immunoSEQ multiplex PCR was the method, and the copy in TCRdb shows in-frame clones only, minus some. The table shows fewer than 500,000 clones, with 75% to 90% occurring only once. Recovery among Cohort 3 donors was established by two negative PCRs, clearance, or symptom resolution. A note on this clone: The sample contains more than one DNA sequence encoding this CDR3.

This sequence was found in a young man who had recovered from COVID-19. Sequences were obtained from PBMCs or T cells enriched from blood (not recorded which).

The chain's CDR3 is CASSLATSGYNEQFF. The DNA for the CDR3 is TGTGCCAGCAGCTTAGCGACTAGCGGCTACAATGAGCAGTTCTTC. The chain combines TRBV7-2 with TRBJ2-1, with TRBD2 matching 9 bases. CDR1 and CDR2 (germline): SGHTA, FQGNSA. The junction had 0 bases not matched to a gene; V was cut back by 0 bases and J by 3 bases. The CDR3 has 15 residues.